The source of this TCR beta chain is a study of regulatory T cells in long-lasting Graves disease. According to the study, TCR beta libraries were built with iRepertoire HTBI primers and CDR3-region Arm-PCR. TCRdb re-called the multiplex PCR reads through MiXCR, storing one row per CDR3 protein. The table has 530,000 or so distinct CDR3 sequences, roughly 14% seen once. Sample time point: newly diagnosed GD, antithyroid drugs for less than 3 months. The TCR library was made from RNA extracted from PBMCs. This clonotype was seen repeatedly, ten times or more. Germline V CDR1 and CDR2: MNHEY, SMNVEV (reference sequence). This CDR3 is 14 amino acids long. The ends were cut back, 5 bases at V and 2 bases at J, with 11 bases in the middle. These records were also assigned to another study, of T cells in Graves' hyperthyroidism and ophthalmopathy.

The sequenced sample was peripheral blood mononuclear cells (PBMCs), obtained at new diagnosis, from a patient treated with antithyroid drugs. This receptor was identified in a man under 40 with Graves disease. The chain links TRBV27 to TRBJ2-3, with D unclear. The CDR3 loop is CASSLRLITDTQYF. For the CDR3, the DNA is TGTGCCAGCAGTCTGCGCCTCATCACAGATACGCAGTATTTT.